Detailed here is one T cell receptor beta chain. This clonotype is regarded as medium-sized (0.01 to 0.1%). No antigen is known for it. Base qualities are not at hand, and no much larger clone is one base apart. This sample is part of a study of CXCR3 chemokines and chemotherapy response in bladder cancer (dated 2022 in TCRdb). Background for the entire study: Whether chemotherapy response in human bladder cancer was predicted by intratumoral CXCR3 chemokine system activity was examined in the study.

Preparation of the library involved PCR. Sequencing was carried out with an Illumina HiSeq 2500. The raw public reads went through TCRdb reprocessing: fastp at Q25, MiXCR clone calling, in-frame beta chains kept. Entries are consolidated by CDR3 protein sequence, retaining the most common genes and DNA. Present in this sample are 1,200 to 1,500 distinct CDR3 sequences, almost 6% of which were seen just once. The leading ten clones occupy approximately 17% of the sample. The specimen was taken from a patient whose treatment included neoadjuvant chemotherapy. The TCR originated in a human donor with bladder cancer that responded to neoadjuvant chemotherapy.

This receptor carries the CDR3 CSVGQGPKETQYF. In nucleotide form, the sequence is TGCAGCGTCGGCCAGGGTCCCAAAGAGACCCAGTACTTC. The sequence is built from TRBV29-1 and TRBJ2-5, with TRBD1 perhaps the D gene, on 5 matching bases. The germline V gene encodes CDR1 SQVTM and CDR2 ANQGSEA. V was cut back by 6 bases and J by 3 bases, leaving a gap of 14 bases between them. The CDR3 starts with the cysteine, ends with the phenylalanine, and has 13 residues. The retained sequence is limited to the CDR3, 39 bases, with the frame set at the first base. Extended through the reference TRBV29-1 and TRBJ2-5 proteins, this CDR3 yields the full variable domain: SAVISQKPSRDICQRGTSLTIQCQVDSQVTMMFWYRQQPGQSLTLIATANQGSEATYESGFVIDKFPISRPNLTFSTLTVSNMSPEDSSIYLCSVGQGPKETQYFGPGTRLLVL.